A selection of T cell receptor beta chains follows, all from one sample in a study of response to subunit inactivated influenza vaccine. TCRdb redid the calling of the RT-PCR reads with MiXCR, one entry per CDR3 protein. The table includes about 520,000 distinct CDR3 sequences, 6% to 9% detected once. The starting material was PBMCs from blood, obtained around 25 months after vaccination. These receptors all come from a man between 50 and 69 years old who received an inactivated influenza vaccine. CDR3s include the opening cysteine and the closing phenylalanine or tryptophan. A D gene is named only where the DNA matches it firmly. Clone size is given for some rows only: seen once, a few or many times, or a class if the clone is expanded.

clone size | CDR3 length | J gene | D gene | V gene | CDR3 DNA | CDR3 protein
NA | 14 | TRBJ1-1 | NA | TRBV3-1 | TGTGCCAGCAGCCAAGAGTCAGGGTATACTGAAGCTTTCTTT | CASSQESGYTEAFF
many | 12 | TRBJ2-7 | NA | TRBV20-1 | TGCAGTGCTAGGGCCGGGAGTATCGAGCAGTACTTC | CSARAGSIEQYF
NA | 16 | TRBJ1-3 | NA | TRBV6-2/TRBV6-3 | TGTGCCACCATCCGCCTTTCAGGGTTGTCTGGAAACACCATATATTTT | CATIRLSGLSGNTIYF
many | 15 | TRBJ2-1 | NA | TRBV27 | TGTGCCAGCGCCCTGTTGTTCGGGAGAGTCTATGAGCAGTTCTTC | CASALLFGRVYEQFF
NA | 14 | TRBJ2-5 | NA | TRBV5-5 | TGTGCCAGCAGCTTGGGGGGGATTGGAGAGACCCAGTACTTC | CASSLGGIGETQYF
few | 12 | TRBJ2-7 | NA | TRBV27 | TGTGCCAGCAGCCCGACCCCAGTGGGGCAGTACTTC | CASSPTPVGQYF
many | 18 | TRBJ2-7 | NA | TRBV11-1 | TGTGCCAGCATCCTTGGATTCCACCGCCGGGACCAAGTCTACGAGCAGTACTTC | CASILGFHRRDQVYEQYF
many | 12 | TRBJ2-1 | NA | TRBV12-3/TRBV12-4 | TGTGCCAGCAGTTTTGGCTGGGATGAGCAGTTCTTC | CASSFGWDEQFF
NA | 16 | TRBJ2-3 | NA | TRBV5-5 | TGTGCCAGCAGCTTGGTGCCAGGGGCTAGCACAGATACGCAGTATTTT | CASSLVPGASTDTQYF
few | 16 | TRBJ2-3 | TRBD2 | TRBV6-1 | TGTGCCAGCAGTAGCCCTCGGGAGGGAGGCACAGATACGCAGTATTTT | CASSSPREGGTDTQYF